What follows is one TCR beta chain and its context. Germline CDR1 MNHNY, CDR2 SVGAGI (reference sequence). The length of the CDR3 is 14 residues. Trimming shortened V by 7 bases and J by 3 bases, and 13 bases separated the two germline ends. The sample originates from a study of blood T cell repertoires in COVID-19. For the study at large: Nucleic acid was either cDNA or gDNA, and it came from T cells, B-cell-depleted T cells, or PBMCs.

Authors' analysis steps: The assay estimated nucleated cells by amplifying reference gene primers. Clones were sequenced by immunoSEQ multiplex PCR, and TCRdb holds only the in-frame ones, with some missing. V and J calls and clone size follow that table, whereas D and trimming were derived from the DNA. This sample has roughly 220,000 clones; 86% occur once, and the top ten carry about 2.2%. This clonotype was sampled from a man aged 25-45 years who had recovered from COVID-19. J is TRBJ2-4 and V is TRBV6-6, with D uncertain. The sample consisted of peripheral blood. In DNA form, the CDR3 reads TGTGCCAGCACTTTACTCGCAGGCAAAAACATTCAGTACTTC. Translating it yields CASTLLAGKNIQYF.